The clone carrying this T cell receptor (beta chain) was observed a few times. The antigen remains unidentified. This sample is drawn from a study of CD8 T cells in ankylosing spondylitis. Whole-study findings and limits: The study looked at matched synovial fluid samples from ankylosing spondylitis patients. Disease-linked clones were reported to be significantly enriched there. A motif in TCR beta, a set of 8 or 9 highly homologous variants, appeared characteristic of ankylosing spondylitis blood. A number of the motif variants had already been described in reactive arthritis synovial fluid and blood.

Trimming removed 5 bases at V and 2 bases at J, with 25 bases between. CDR3 length equals 19 residues. Germline V gene data show CDR1 as WNHNN and CDR2 as SYGVQD (reference sequence). Libraries for TCR beta were made by quantitative 5'-RACE with molecular barcodes. TCRdb processed the 5' RACE reads anew with MiXCR; each CDR3 protein has one entry. The profile shows around 150,000 distinct CDR3 sequences, about 7% of them singletons. The source of this sequence is a female donor with ankylosing spondylitis or in good health (not recorded which). The sample was blood, either unsorted or a sorted T cell fraction (not recorded which). V and J are TRBV10-1 and TRBJ1-5, with D tentatively TRBD1 (6 bases). The CDR3 DNA reads as TGCGCCAGCAGTCTGCTGTCAGGGGAAAGAAGGTATCGCAATCAGCCCCAGCATTTT. This codes for CASSLLSGERRYRNQPQHF.